These 31 T cell receptor beta chains came from one sample sequenced in a study of control samples from healthy donors and cancer patients. Sequencing was performed with immunoSEQ multiplex PCR; in TCRdb, only in-frame clones are kept and a portion is missing. The sample has about 25,000 clones; approximately 85% are singletons. What was sequenced was PBMCs. These receptors were taken from a woman aged 55 to 70 with head and neck cancer.

This chain joins TRBV6-4 and TRBJ2-2; no firm D call. V was shortened by 2 bases and J by 6 bases, with 7 bases between the two germline ends. This CDR3 is 13 amino acids long. The germline V gene has CDR1 MRHNA and CDR2 SNTAGT. CDR3 residues: CASSDRNSGELFF. DNA for the CDR3: TGTGCCAGCAGTGACCGGAATTCCGGGGAGCTGTTTTTT.

In nucleotides, the CDR3 is TGTGCCAGTACTGAGGGGGGTTCGAACACTGAAGCTTTCTTT. As protein: CASTEGGSNTEAFF. The chain employs TRBV19 and TRBJ1-1, with D maybe TRBD1 (6 bases). The CDR3 spans 14 residues. The germline gives CDR1 LNHDA, CDR2 SQIVND (reference sequence). Trimming pared 7 bases from V and 1 base from J, leaving 13 bases between.

In nucleotides, the CDR3 is TGCGCCAGCAGCCCAAAAGGACAGGGGGCTTCACCCCTCCACTTT. As protein: CASSPKGQGASPLHF. The chain combines TRBV5-1 with TRBJ1-6, with 11 bases fitting TRBD1. The CDR3 runs to 15 residues. J gave up 9 bases and V 4 bases, and 6 bases lay outside the gene matches. Germline V gene data show CDR1 as SGHRS and CDR2 as YFSETQ.

The chain has TRBV4-1 and TRBJ2-1; D is possibly TRBD1 (6 bases). The CDR3 runs 13 residues. From germline, CDR1 is MGHRA and CDR2 YSYEKL. Deletions cut 0 bases from V and 9 bases from J, with 9 bases between. The CDR3 loop is CASSQDQGTEQFF. CDR3 DNA sequence: TGCGCCAGCAGCCAAGACCAGGGGACTGAGCAGTTCTTC.

This clone showed up just a few times. The genes are TRBV7-2 and TRBJ2-7; D remains ambiguous. Trimming removed 3 bases from V and 2 bases from J, with 8 bases in between. Germline assignment: CDR1 SGHTA and CDR2 FQGNSA. This CDR3 has 13 amino acids. This chain's CDR3 is CASSFLLTYEQYF. CDR3 nucleotides: TGTGCCAGCAGCTTTTTACTAACCTACGAGCAGTACTTC.

The chain joins TRBV30 to TRBJ2-7; 7 nucleotides match TRBD2. The CDR3 consists of 16 residues. Trimming cost V 3 bases and J 2 bases; bases outside gene matches: 13. CDR1 and CDR2 (germline): GTSNPN, SVGIG (reference sequence). The CDR3 region is CAWSKGWAGEAYEQYF. In nucleotides, the CDR3 is TGTGCCTGGAGCAAAGGGTGGGCGGGAGAAGCCTACGAGCAGTACTTC. Supplemented by reference TRBV30 and TRBJ2-7, the full variable domain reads SQTIHQWPATLVQPVGSPLSLECTVEGTSNPNLYWYRQAAGRGLQLLFYSVGIGQISSEVPQNLSASRPQDRQFILSSKKLLLSDSGFYLCAWSKGWAGEAYEQYFGPGTRLTVT.

This clone counts as medium-sized. The chain joins TRBV19 to TRBJ1-1, with TRBD1 matching over 8 bases. V trimming: 6 bases; J trimming: 5 bases; junction bases outside the gene matches: 5. The CDR3 contains 13 residues. Germline CDR1 LNHDA, CDR2 SQIVND (reference sequence). The CDR3 protein is CASSPGGLTEAFF. The CDR3 DNA is TGTGCCAGTAGCCCAGGGGGCCTAACTGAAGCTTTCTTT.

The rearrangement joins TRBV9 to TRBJ1-6, with TRBD1 identical over 7 bases. CDR1 SGDLS and CDR2 YYNGEE come from the germline V gene. The CDR3 runs 14 residues. Losses at the gene ends were 6 bases for V and 5 bases for J; bases not matched to a gene: 5. DNA of the CDR3: TGTGCCAGCACTTGGGGGACAGATAATTCACCCCTCCACTTT. This translates into CASTWGTDNSPLHF.

This chain links TRBV6-5 with TRBJ1-4, with a possible D match to TRBD1 (5 bases). Germline CDR1 reads MNHEY; CDR2 reads SVGAGI. V was cut by 4 bases and J by 8 bases, with 17 bases left in between. This CDR3 has 15 residues. CDR3 nucleotides: TGTGCCAGCAGTTCCCCCTCGACAGAGGGAGAAAAACTGTTTTTT. This codes for CASSSPSTEGEKLFF.

The J gene is TRBJ2-3, the V gene TRBV7-8, with unresolved D. V was shortened by 5 bases and J by 0 bases, with 3 bases between the two germline ends. CDR1 SGHVS and CDR2 FQNEAQ come from the germline V gene. CDR3 length: 12 residues. This chain's CDR3 is CASSPSTDTQYF. CDR3 in DNA: TGTGCCAGCAGCCCCAGCACAGATACGCAGTATTTT.

This clone was detected only once. The chain couples TRBV6-6 to TRBJ2-3, with TRBD2 matching 7 bases. CDR1 is MNHNY, CDR2 SVGAGI, per germline (reference sequence). CDR3 length: 14 amino acids. J lost 3 bases, V lost 7 bases, and 7 bases had no gene match. For the CDR3, the DNA is TGTGCCAGCACCCGGGGCGGGGGAACAGATACGCAGTATTTT. Amino acid sequence: CASTRGGGTDTQYF.

This clone showed up just a few times. The CDR3 nucleotides read TGTGCCAGCAGCTCGACCGTCGGATTTGACTATGGCTACACCTTC. It is translated as CASSSTVGFDYGYTF. The chain combines TRBV9 with TRBJ1-2; D is unresolved. Trimming removed 4 bases from V and 3 bases from J, with 16 bases in between. The CDR3 is 15 residues long. Germline lookup yields CDR1 SGDLS and CDR2 YYNGEE.

The chain has TRBV11-2 and TRBJ1-2; D possibly corresponds to TRBD1 (5 bases). Germline CDR1 reads SGHAT; CDR2 reads FQNNGV. The CDR3 is 14 amino acids. V gave up 0 bases and J gave up 4 bases, with 9 bases separating them. The CDR3 nucleotides read TGTGCCAGCAGCTTAGACCAGGGAGCCTATGGCTACACCTTC. Residues: CASSLDQGAYGYTF.

The genes are TRBV5-1 and TRBJ2-6, with TRBD1 as a possible D gene (6 bases). The V gene lost 4 bases and the J gene lost 0 bases, with 11 bases spanning the gap. CDR1 is SGHRS, CDR2 YFSETQ, per germline. CDR3 length: 16 residues. The CDR3 nucleotides read TGCGCCAGCAGCCCACAGGGTCCCTCTGGGGCCAACGTCCTGACTTTC. Amino acids: CASSPQGPSGANVLTF.

V gene TRBV5-1 combines with J gene TRBJ2-7; D tentatively fits TRBD1 or TRBD2 (7 bases each). The CDR3 runs 14 residues. The germline V gene encodes CDR1 SGHRS and CDR2 YFSETQ. The germline V and J ends were trimmed by 4 bases and 2 bases, with 13 bases remaining between them. CDR3 in DNA: TGCGCCAGCAGCAGGGGGGGACAGCCCTACGAGCAGTACTTC. The encoded protein is CASSRGGQPYEQYF.

The V and J genes are TRBV7-2 and TRBJ1-1; weak D call: TRBD1 (5 bases). Deletions cut 7 bases from V and 2 bases from J, with 14 bases between. Germline V lookup: CDR1 SGHTA, CDR2 FQGNSA. CDR3 length equals 14 residues. CDR3 protein: CASTPGRGNTEAFF. CDR3 DNA sequence: TGTGCCAGCACCCCGGGGCGCGGAAACACTGAAGCTTTCTTT. The whole variable domain, remainder taken from reference TRBV7-2 and TRBJ1-1, is GAGVSQSPSNKVTEKGKDVELRCDPISGHTALYWYRQSLGQGLEFLIYFQGNSAPDKSGLPSDRFSAERTGGSVSTLTIQRTQQEDSAVYLCASTPGRGNTEAFFGQGTRLTVV.

J is TRBJ2-1 and V is TRBV12-5; unclear D gene. Germline CDR1 reads LGHNT; CDR2 reads FRNRAP. CDR3 length: 11 amino acids. V was clipped by 2 bases and J by 7 bases, with 3 bases between them. The CDR3 sequence: CASGLRNEQFF. The CDR3 nucleotides read TGTGCTAGTGGTTTGAGGAATGAGCAGTTCTTC.

V is TRBV7-3 and J is TRBJ2-2; 10 positions agree with TRBD2. The CDR3 consists of 14 residues. The ends lost 3 bases at V and 7 bases at J; junction bases unmatched: 2. CDR1 is SGHTA, CDR2 FQGTGA, per germline. For the CDR3, the DNA is TGTGCCAGCAGCTTGAGCGGGAGGGTCGGGGAGCTGTTTTTT. Protein product: CASSLSGRVGELFF.

The V gene is TRBV7-9, the J gene TRBJ2-7, with D perhaps matching TRBD2 (6 bases). Germline lookup yields CDR1 SEHNR and CDR2 FQNEAQ (reference sequence). V shed 0 bases and J shed 3 bases, with 12 bases lying between them. CDR3 size: 15 residues. CDR3 loop: CASSLAGGAGYEQYF. The CDR3 DNA is TGTGCCAGCAGCTTAGCGGGCGGGGCAGGCTACGAGCAGTACTTC.

The J gene is TRBJ2-2, the V gene TRBV7-2; weak D call: TRBD1 (5 bases). CDR1 is SGHTA, CDR2 FQGNSA, per germline. Trimming took off 1 base at V and 7 bases at J, with 7 bases between the two ends. The CDR3 loop spans 13 amino acids. The CDR3 protein is CASSLGGGGELFF. DNA of the CDR3: TGTGCCAGCAGCTTAGGGGGCGGCGGGGAGCTGTTTTTT.

The chain has TRBV6-2 or TRBV6-3 and TRBJ2-5; 8 nucleotides line up with TRBD2. In germline, CDR1 is MNHEY, CDR2 SVGEGT. With V trimmed by 6 bases and J by 3 bases, 9 bases remained unmatched. The CDR3 has 15 residues. This CDR3 is CASSPSPGREETQYF. Here the CDR3 DNA reads TGTGCCAGCAGCCCCTCGCCCGGGAGGGAAGAGACCCAGTACTTC.

The CDR3 DNA sequence: TGTGCCAGCAGCTTAATGAGAGAAGTTCGGAATTCACCCCTCCACTTT. Amino acids: CASSLMREVRNSPLHF. The genes are TRBV7-8 and TRBJ1-6; D unclear. Trimming took off 2 bases at V and 7 bases at J, with 15 bases between the two ends. Germline V gene lookup returns CDR1 SGHVS and CDR2 FQNEAQ. This CDR3 spans 16 amino acids.

The chain joins TRBV4-3 to TRBJ2-3; TRBD2 matches at 7 bases. J gave up 6 bases and V 0 bases, and 3 bases lay outside the gene matches. The CDR3 extends over 14 amino acids. In germline, CDR1 is LGHNA, CDR2 YSLEER. CDR3 amino acids: CASSQDGGRDTQYF. The CDR3 bases are TGCGCCAGCAGCCAAGACGGGGGGAGGGATACGCAGTATTTT.

The DNA for the CDR3 is TGTGCCAGCAGCGGGACAGGGGTTGTTGGCACTGAAGCTTTCTTT. Translated, it gives CASSGTGVVGTEAFF. The V and J genes are TRBV6-6 and TRBJ1-1, with 10 bases matching TRBD1. Trimming at V came to 6 bases and at J to 4 bases, leaving 8 bases not matched to a gene. The germline CDR1 and CDR2 sequences are MNHNY and SVGAGI (reference sequence). The CDR3 is made up of 15 amino acids.

The chain is built from TRBV2 and TRBJ1-1; 7 nucleotides align to TRBD1. This CDR3 comprises 17 residues. Germline lookup yields CDR1 SNHLY and CDR2 FYNNEI. Germline trimming cut 6 bases from V and 0 bases from J; bases unmatched to any gene: 13. The CDR3 spells CASRDTGQEPLNTEAFF. The CDR3 DNA follows: TGTGCCAGCAGGGATACTGGACAGGAACCCTTGAACACTGAAGCTTTCTTT.

The gene calls are TRBV11-2 and TRBJ2-7; D is unclear. The germline V gene has CDR1 SGHAT and CDR2 FQNNGV. V lost 2 bases and J lost 0, with 14 bases in between. CDR3 size: 16 residues. The CDR3 region has the DNA TGTGCCAGCAGCTTACACGGAGCAAGCCTCTCCTACGAGCAGTACTTC. It yields the protein CASSLHGASLSYEQYF.

This clone showed up just a few times. The rearrangement uses TRBV27 and TRBJ1-5; D is ambiguous. CDR1 is MNHEY, CDR2 SMNVEV, per germline (reference sequence). The CDR3 sequence is 15 residues long. V was pared by 0 bases and J by 3 bases, with 9 bases between. CDR3: CASSLSASINQPQHF. In DNA, the CDR3 is TGTGCCAGCAGTTTATCAGCAAGCATCAATCAGCCCCAGCATTTT.

V usage is TRBV7-2 and J usage is TRBJ2-1; D not resolved. V gave up 5 bases and J gave up 0 bases, with 11 bases separating them. Germline V gene data show CDR1 as SGHTA and CDR2 as FQGNSA. The CDR3 covers 15 residues. Here the CDR3 DNA reads TGTGCCAGCAGCCCTACCCAAAACTCCTACAATGAGCAGTTCTTC. Protein product: CASSPTQNSYNEQFF.

The V call is TRBV5-1, the J call TRBJ2-7; the D gene is possibly TRBD1 (7 bases). Germline V gene lookup returns CDR1 SGHRS and CDR2 YFSETQ. This CDR3 has 13 amino acids. V lost 4 bases and J 6 bases, leaving 14 bases between the germline ends. The CDR3 protein is CASSPGAGGEQYF. In DNA form, the CDR3 reads TGCGCCAGCAGCCCGGGGGCAGGGGGCGAGCAGTACTTC.

The chain joins TRBV6-5 to TRBJ1-2; possible D gene TRBD1, 5 bases. The ends were cut back, 5 bases at V and 1 base at J, with 14 bases in the middle. The germline V gene encodes CDR1 MNHEY and CDR2 SVGAGI. The CDR3 contains 15 residues. The CDR3 here is CASSRMGGVNYGYTF. CDR3 bases: TGTGCCAGCAGTCGGATGGGAGGGGTTAACTATGGCTACACCTTC.

This clone has only one observation. The chain uses TRBV6-2 or TRBV6-3 and TRBJ1-2; D ambiguous. The CDR3 extends over 12 amino acids. V shed 6 bases and J shed 5 bases, with 10 bases lying between them. The V gene's germline CDR1 is MNHEY and CDR2 SVGEGT. The CDR3 sequence: CASSPGSYGYTF. The CDR3, as DNA: TGTGCCAGCAGCCCCGGCAGTTATGGCTACACCTTC.